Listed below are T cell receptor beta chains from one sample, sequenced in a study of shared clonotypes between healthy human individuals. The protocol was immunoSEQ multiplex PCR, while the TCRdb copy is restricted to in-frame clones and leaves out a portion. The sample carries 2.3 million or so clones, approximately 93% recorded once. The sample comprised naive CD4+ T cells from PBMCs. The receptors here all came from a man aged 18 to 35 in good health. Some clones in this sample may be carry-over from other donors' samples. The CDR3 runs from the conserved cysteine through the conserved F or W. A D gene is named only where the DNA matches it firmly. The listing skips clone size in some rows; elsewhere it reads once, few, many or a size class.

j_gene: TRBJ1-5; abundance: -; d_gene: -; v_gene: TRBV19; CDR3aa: CAASGAGVGNQPQHF; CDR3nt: TGTGCCGCCTCCGGGGCGGGCGTTGGAAACCAGCCCCAGCATTTT
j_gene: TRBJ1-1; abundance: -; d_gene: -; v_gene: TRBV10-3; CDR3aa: CAIAPVDAISTEAFF; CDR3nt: TGTGCCATCGCCCCAGTGGACGCTATCAGCACTGAAGCTTTCTTT
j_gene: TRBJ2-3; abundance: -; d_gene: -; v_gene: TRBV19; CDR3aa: CASSIGRDTQYF; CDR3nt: TGTGCCAGTAGTATCGGGAGAGATACGCAGTATTTT
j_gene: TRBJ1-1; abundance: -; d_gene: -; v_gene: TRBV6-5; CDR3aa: CASSNRVQNTEAFF; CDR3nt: TGTGCCAGCAGTAATAGAGTACAGAACACTGAAGCTTTCTTT
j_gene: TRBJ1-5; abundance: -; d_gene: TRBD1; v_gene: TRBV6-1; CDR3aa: CASSAYRGNQPQHF; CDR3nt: TGTGCCAGCAGTGCCTACAGGGGGAATCAGCCCCAGCATTTT
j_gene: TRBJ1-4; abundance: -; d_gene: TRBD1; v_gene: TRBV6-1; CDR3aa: CASINPTGTREKLFF; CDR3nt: TGTGCCAGCATTAACCCGACAGGGACGCGTGAAAAACTGTTTTTT
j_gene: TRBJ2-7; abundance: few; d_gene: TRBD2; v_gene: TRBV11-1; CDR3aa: CASSQGGSGGFEQYF; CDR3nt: TGTGCCAGCAGCCAGGGAGGGAGCGGCGGTTTCGAGCAGTACTTC
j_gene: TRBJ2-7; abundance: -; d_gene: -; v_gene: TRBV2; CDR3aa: CASSRGRTADEQYF; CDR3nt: TGTGCCAGCTCCCGGGGCAGGACCGCTGATGAGCAGTACTTC
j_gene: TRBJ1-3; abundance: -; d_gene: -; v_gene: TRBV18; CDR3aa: CASSPSGGAGGTIYF; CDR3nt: TGTGCCAGCTCACCGTCAGGAGGGGCCGGAGGAACCATATATTTT
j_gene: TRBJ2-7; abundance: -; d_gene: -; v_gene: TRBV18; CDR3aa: CASSTATRPLYEQYF; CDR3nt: TGTGCCAGCTCTACAGCGACTAGACCTCTTTACGAGCAGTACTTC
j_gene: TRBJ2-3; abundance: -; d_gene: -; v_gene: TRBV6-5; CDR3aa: CASSYGGPDTQYF; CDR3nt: TGTGCCAGCAGTTACGGGGGCCCAGATACGCAGTATTTT
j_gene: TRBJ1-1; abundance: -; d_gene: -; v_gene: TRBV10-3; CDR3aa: CAISDYRENTEAFF; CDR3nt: TGTGCCATCAGTGATTACAGGGAGAACACTGAAGCTTTCTTT
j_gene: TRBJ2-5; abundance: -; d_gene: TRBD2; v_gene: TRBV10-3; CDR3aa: CAMASGLAGGPLHQETQYF; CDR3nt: TGTGCCATGGCCTCGGGACTAGCGGGAGGGCCCCTTCACCAAGAGACCCAGTACTTC
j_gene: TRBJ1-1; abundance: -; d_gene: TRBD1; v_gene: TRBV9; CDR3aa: CASSKGQGHYSEAFF; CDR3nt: TGTGCCAGCAGCAAAGGACAGGGTCATTATTCTGAAGCTTTCTTT
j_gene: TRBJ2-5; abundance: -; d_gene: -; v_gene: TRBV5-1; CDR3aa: CASSLAGWGQETQYF; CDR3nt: TGCGCCAGCAGCTTGGCCGGGTGGGGCCAAGAGACCCAGTACTTC
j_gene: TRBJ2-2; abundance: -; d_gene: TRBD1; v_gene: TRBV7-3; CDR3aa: CASSLTGDRALTGELFF; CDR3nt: TGTGCCAGCAGCTTAACCGGGGACAGGGCCCTCACCGGGGAGCTGTTTTTT
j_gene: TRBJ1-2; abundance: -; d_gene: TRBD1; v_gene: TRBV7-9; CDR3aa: CASSLAGGQGHGYTF; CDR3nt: TGTGCCAGCAGCTTAGCGGGGGGACAGGGACATGGCTACACCTTC
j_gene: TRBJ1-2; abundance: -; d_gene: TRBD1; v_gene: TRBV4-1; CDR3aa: CASKNFGTANYGYTF; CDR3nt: TGCGCCAGCAAAAACTTCGGGACAGCTAACTATGGCTACACCTTC
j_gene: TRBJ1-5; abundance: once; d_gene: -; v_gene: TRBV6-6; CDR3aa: CASRKGKLSNQPQHF; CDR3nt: TGTGCCAGCAGGAAGGGGAAACTTAGCAATCAGCCCCAGCATTTT
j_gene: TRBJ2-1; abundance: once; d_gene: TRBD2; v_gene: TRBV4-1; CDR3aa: CASSQVLRATSGYNEQFF; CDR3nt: TGCGCCAGCAGCCAAGTTTTGCGGGCGACTAGCGGATACAATGAGCAGTTCTTC
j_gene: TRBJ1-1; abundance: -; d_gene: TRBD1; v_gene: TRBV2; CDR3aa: CASSRLDRGTEAFF; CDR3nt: TGTGCCAGCAGCCGCCTCGACAGGGGCACTGAAGCTTTCTTT
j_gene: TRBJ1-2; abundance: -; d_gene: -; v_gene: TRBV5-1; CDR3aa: CASSLDPGSGGYTF; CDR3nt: TGCGCCAGCAGCTTGGATCCGGGGTCGGGTGGCTACACCTTC
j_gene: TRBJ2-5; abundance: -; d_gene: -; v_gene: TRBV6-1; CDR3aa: CASRQMTGRVETQYF; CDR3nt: TGTGCCAGCAGACAGATGACAGGGAGGGTGGAGACCCAGTACTTC
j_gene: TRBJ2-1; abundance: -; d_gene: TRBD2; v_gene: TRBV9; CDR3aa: CASSSPEGTRQFF; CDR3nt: TGTGCCAGCAGCTCCCCTGAAGGGACTAGGCAGTTCTTC
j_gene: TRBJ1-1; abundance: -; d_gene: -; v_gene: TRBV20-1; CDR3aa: CSASGNTEAFF; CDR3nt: TGCAGTGCCTCAGGGAACACTGAAGCTTTCTTT
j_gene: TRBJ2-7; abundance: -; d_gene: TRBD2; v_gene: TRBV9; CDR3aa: CASSVAAGALEQYF; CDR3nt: TGTGCCAGCAGCGTAGCAGCGGGAGCGCTCGAGCAGTACTTC
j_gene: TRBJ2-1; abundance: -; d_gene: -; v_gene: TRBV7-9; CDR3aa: CASSLRGEFSYNEQFF; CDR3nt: TGTGCCAGCAGCTTAAGGGGGGAGTTCTCCTACAATGAGCAGTTCTTC
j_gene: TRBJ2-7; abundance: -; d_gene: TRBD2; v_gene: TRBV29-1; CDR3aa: CSGGGYREQYF; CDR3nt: TGCAGCGGGGGGGGGTACCGCGAGCAGTACTTC